This T cell receptor (beta chain) originates from a study of blood T cell repertoires in COVID-19. In the study overall: The United States, Italy and Spain supplied acute and convalescent COVID-19 samples. The analysed material was cDNA or gDNA that came from T cells, B-cell-depleted T cells, or PBMCs.

Trimming cost V 5 bases and J 3 bases, with 7 bases left between them. The CDR3 is 12 residues long. Germline V gene lookup returns CDR1 SGHNT and CDR2 YENEEA. The protocol was immunoSEQ multiplex PCR, while the TCRdb copy is restricted to in-frame clones and leaves out a portion. The sample shows under 200,000 clones, 70% to 80% of them seen only once. Seattle patient enrollment occurred during active infection, with longitudinal follow-up thereafter. This chain joins TRBV11-3 and TRBJ1-1; no clear D. The sample comprised peripheral blood. The clonotype comes from a woman aged 35 to 49 with COVID-19, enrolled during active disease. For the CDR3, the DNA is TGTGCCAGCAGCGACACCCACACTGAAGCTTTCTTT. It specifies CASSDTHTEAFF.